Below, one T cell receptor (beta chain) is given with its context. This entry comes from a study of glioma-infiltrating T cells. This CDR3 spans 16 amino acids. Germline lookup yields CDR1 MDHEN and CDR2 SYDVKM. V lost 5 bases, J lost 2 bases, and 10 bases stayed unmatched. TCR alpha and beta CDR3 regions were amplified from RNA using iRepertoire nested multiplex PCR. TCRdb redid the calling of the multiplex PCR reads with MiXCR, one entry per CDR3 protein. The table lists 85,000 to 110,000 distinct CDR3 sequences, about 30% of them singletons, with around 40% in the top ten. The rearrangement uses TRBV28 and TRBJ2-3; 7 bases fit TRBD1. Specimen: glioma tissue, nonneoplastic brain tissue, or PBMCs (not recorded which). The TCR comes from a human donor with low-grade glioma or glioblastoma, undergoing nonglioma brain surgery, or in good health (not recorded which). CDR3 region: CASSPSLGQNTDTQYF. The CDR3 DNA reads TGTGCCAGCAGTCCCTCCCTGGGACAGAACACAGATACGCAGTATTTT.